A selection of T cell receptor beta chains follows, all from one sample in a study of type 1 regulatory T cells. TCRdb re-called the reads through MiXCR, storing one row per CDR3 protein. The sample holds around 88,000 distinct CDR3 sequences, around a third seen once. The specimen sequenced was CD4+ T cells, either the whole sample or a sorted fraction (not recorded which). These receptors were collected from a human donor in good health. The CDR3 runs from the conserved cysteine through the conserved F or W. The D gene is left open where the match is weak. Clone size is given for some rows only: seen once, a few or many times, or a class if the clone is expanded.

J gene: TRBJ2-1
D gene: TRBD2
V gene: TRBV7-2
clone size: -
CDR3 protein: CASSFGTSAYNEQFF
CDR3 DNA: TGTGCCAGCAGCTTCGGGACTAGCGCCTACAATGAGCAGTTCTTC

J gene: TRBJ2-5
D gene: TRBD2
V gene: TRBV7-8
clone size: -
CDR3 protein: CASSPSPTSGPQETQYF
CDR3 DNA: TGTGCCAGCAGCCCGAGCCCTACTAGCGGCCCGCAAGAGACCCAGTACTTC

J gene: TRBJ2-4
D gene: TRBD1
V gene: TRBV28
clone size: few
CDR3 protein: CASSSGQGRFINIQYF
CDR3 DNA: TGTGCCAGCAGTTCCGGACAGGGTCGATTTATAAACATTCAGTACTTC

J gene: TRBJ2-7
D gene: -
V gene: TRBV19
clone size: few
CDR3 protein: CASSQQGGGTFYEQYF
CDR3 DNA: TGTGCCAGTAGTCAACAGGGCGGCGGGACTTTCTACGAGCAGTACTTC

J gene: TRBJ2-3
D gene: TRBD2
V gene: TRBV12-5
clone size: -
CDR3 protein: CASGPGLEHDTQYF
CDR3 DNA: TGTGCTAGTGGTCCGGGACTAGAACATGATACGCAGTATTTT

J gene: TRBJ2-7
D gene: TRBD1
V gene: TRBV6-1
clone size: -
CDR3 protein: CASSPKGAAVEQYF
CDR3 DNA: TGTGCCAGCAGTCCCAAGGGGGCGGCAGTCGAGCAGTACTTC

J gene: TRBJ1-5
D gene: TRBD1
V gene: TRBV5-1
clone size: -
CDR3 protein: CASSLGDRVGGNQPQHF
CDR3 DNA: TGCGCCAGCAGCTTGGGTGACAGGGTAGGTGGCAATCAGCCCCAGCATTTT

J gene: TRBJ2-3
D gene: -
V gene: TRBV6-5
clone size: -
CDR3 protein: CASSRTSDGTDTQYF
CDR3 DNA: TGTGCCAGCAGTCGCACATCGGACGGAACAGATACGCAGTATTTT

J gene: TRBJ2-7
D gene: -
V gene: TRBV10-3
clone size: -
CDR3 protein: CAISREETYEQYF
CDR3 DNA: TGTGCCATCAGTAGAGAGGAGACCTACGAGCAGTACTTC

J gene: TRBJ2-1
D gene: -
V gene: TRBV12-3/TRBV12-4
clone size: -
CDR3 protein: CASSSSNEQFF
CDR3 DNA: TGTGCCAGCAGTTCCAGCAATGAGCAGTTCTTC

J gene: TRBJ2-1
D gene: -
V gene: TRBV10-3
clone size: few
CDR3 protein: CAIRDFHNEQFF
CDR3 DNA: TGTGCCATCAGAGACTTCCACAATGAGCAGTTCTTC

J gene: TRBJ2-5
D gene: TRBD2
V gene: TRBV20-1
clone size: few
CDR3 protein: CSATPGLAGARETQYF
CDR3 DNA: TGCAGTGCTACCCCGGGACTAGCGGGAGCACGGGAGACCCAGTACTTC

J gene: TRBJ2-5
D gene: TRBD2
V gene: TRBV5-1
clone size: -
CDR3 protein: CASSLLAGEETQYF
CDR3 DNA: TGCGCCAGCAGCTTACTAGCGGGAGAAGAGACCCAGTACTTC

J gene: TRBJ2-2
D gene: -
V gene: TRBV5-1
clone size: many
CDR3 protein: CASSLDRYTGELFF
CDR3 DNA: TGCGCCAGCAGCTTGGACAGGTACACCGGGGAGCTGTTTTTT

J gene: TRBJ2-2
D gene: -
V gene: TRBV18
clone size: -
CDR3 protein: CASSPFRDKYANTGELFF
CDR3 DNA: TGTGCCAGCTCACCCTTCCGGGACAAATACGCGAACACCGGGGAGCTGTTTTTT